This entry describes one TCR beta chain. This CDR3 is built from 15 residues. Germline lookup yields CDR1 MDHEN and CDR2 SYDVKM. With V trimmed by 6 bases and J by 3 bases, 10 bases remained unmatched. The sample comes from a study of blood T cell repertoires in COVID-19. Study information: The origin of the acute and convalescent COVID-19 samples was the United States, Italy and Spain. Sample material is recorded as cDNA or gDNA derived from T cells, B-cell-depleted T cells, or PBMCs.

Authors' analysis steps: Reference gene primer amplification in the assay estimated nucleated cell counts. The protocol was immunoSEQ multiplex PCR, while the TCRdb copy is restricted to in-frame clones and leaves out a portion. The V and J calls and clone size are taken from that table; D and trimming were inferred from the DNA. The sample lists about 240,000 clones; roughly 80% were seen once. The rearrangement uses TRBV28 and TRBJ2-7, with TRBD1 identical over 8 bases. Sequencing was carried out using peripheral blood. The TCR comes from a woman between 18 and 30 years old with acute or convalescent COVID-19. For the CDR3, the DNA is TGTGCCAGCAGCCCCTGGGACAGGAATTACTACGAGCAGTACTTC. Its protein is CASSPWDRNYYEQYF.